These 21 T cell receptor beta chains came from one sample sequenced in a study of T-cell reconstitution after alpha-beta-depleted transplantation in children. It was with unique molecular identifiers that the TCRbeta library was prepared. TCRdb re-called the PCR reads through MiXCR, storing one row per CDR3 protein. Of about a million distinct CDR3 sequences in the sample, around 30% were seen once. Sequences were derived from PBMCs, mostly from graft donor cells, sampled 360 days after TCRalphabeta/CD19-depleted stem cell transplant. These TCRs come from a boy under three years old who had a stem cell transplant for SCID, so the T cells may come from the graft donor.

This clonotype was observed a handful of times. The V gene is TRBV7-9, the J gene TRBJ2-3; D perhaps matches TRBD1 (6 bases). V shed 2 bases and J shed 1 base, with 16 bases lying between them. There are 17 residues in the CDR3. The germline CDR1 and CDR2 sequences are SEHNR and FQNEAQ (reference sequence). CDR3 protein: CASSLPPRGYGTDTQYF. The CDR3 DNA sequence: TGTGCCAGCAGCTTACCCCCCAGGGGCTACGGCACAGATACGCAGTATTTT.

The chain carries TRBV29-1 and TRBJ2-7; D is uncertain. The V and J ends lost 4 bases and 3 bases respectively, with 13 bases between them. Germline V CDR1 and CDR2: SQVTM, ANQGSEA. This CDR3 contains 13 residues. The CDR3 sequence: CSVGDGPDYEQYF. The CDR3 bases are TGCAGCGTTGGCGACGGGCCAGACTACGAGCAGTACTTC.

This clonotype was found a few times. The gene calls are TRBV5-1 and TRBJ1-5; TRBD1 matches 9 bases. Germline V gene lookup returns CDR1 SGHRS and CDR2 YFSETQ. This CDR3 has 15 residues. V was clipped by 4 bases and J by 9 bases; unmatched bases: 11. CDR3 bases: TGCGCCAGCAGCGCAGAAACGGGACAGGGTAGGCCCCAGCATTTT. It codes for CASSAETGQGRPQHF.

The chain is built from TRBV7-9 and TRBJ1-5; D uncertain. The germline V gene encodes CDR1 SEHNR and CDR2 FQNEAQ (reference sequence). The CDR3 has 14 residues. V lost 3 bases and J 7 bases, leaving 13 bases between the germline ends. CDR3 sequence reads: CASSFDTVRQPQHF. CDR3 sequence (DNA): TGTGCCAGCAGCTTTGACACGGTGAGGCAGCCCCAGCATTTT.

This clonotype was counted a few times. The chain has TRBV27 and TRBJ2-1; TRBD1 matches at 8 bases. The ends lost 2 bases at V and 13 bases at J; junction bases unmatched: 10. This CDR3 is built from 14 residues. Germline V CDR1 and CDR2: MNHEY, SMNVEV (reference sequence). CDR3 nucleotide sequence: TGTGCCAGCAGTTTACCTAACGGACAGGGCCCTCAGTTCTTC. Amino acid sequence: CASSLPNGQGPQFF.

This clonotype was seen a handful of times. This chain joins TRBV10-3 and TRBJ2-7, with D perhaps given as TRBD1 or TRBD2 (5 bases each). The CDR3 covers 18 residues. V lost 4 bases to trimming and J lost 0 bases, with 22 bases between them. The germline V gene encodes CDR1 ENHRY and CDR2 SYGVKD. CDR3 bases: TGTGCCATCAGTGTGATGGGGACGAGCAAAGCTAGCTCCTACGAGCAGTACTTC. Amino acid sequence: CAISVMGTSKASSYEQYF.

CDR3 nucleotides: TGCAGTGCTCGGGGACTAGCGGGGTGGGGAGGCAATGAGCAGTTCTTC. Protein product: CSARGLAGWGGNEQFF. The rearrangement joins TRBV20-1 to TRBJ2-1; 13 bases agree with TRBD2. CDR1 is DFQATT and CDR2 is SNEGSKA in the germline V gene (reference sequence). Trimming took 5 bases from V and 6 from J; bases not matched to a gene: 10. The CDR3 covers 16 residues.

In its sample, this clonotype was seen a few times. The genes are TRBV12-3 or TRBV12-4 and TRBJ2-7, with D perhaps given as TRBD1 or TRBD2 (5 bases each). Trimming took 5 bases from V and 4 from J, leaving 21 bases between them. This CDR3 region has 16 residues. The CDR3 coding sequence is TGTGCCAGCAGTAAACGGGACGGCCCGGACCCTTACGAGCAGTACTTC. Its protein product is CASSKRDGPDPYEQYF.

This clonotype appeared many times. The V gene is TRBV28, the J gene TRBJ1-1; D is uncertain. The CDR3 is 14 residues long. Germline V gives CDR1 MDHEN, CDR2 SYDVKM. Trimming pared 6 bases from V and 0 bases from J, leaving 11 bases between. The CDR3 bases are TGTGCCAGCAGAGTTCTCTTCATGAACACTGAAGCTTTCTTT. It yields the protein CASRVLFMNTEAFF.

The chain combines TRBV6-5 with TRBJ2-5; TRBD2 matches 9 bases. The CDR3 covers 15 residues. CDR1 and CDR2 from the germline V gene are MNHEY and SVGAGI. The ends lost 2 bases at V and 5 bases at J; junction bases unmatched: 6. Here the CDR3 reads CASSYGLAGIETQYF. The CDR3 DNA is TGTGCCAGCAGTTACGGGCTAGCGGGAATCGAGACCCAGTACTTC.

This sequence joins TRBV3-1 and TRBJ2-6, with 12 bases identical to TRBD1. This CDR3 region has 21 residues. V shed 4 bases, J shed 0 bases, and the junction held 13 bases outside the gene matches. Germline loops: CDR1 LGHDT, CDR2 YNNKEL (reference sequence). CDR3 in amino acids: CASSPNLGQGAKSSGANVLTF. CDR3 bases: TGTGCCAGCAGCCCGAACTTGGGACAGGGGGCGAAAAGCTCTGGGGCCAACGTCCTGACTTTC.

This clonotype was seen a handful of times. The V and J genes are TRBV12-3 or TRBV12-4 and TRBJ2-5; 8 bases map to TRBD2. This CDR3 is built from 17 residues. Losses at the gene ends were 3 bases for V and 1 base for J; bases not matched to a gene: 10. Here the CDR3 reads CASSFGGAGVLQETQYF. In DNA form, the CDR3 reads TGTGCCAGCAGTTTCGGAGGAGCGGGGGTTCTCCAAGAGACCCAGTACTTC.

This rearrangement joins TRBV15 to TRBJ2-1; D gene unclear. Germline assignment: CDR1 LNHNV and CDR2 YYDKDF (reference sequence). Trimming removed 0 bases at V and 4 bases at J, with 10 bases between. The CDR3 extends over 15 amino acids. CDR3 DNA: TGTGCCACCAGCAGAGAGGGGTCTGGTTACAATGAGCAGTTCTTC. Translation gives CATSREGSGYNEQFF. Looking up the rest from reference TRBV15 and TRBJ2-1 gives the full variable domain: DAMVIQNPRYQVTQFGKPVTLSCSQTLNHNVMYWYQQKSSQAPKLLFHYYDKDFNNEADTPDNFQSRRPNTSFCFLDIRSPGLGDTAMYLCATSREGSGYNEQFFGPGTRLTVL.

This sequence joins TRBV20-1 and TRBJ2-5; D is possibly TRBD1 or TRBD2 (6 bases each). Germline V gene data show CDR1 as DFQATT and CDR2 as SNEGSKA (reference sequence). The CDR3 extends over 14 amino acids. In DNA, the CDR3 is TGCAGCGCACCCCTGGGGGGCTCAGTGAGGACCCAGTACTTC. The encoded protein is CSAPLGGSVRTQYF.

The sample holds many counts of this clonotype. The CDR3 coding sequence is TGTGCCAGCGCGGAAAACACCTATAATTCACCCCTCCACTTT. Protein: CASAENTYNSPLHF. The rearrangement links TRBV7-6 to TRBJ1-6; D unclear. The length of the CDR3 is 14 residues. Germline V lookup: CDR1 SGHVS, CDR2 FNYEAQ. V was trimmed by 8 bases and J by 2 bases, leaving 10 bases between them.

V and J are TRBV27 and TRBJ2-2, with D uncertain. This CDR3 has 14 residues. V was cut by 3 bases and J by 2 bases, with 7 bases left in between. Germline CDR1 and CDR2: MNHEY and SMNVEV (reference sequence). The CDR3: CASSFSSNTGELFF. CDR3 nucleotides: TGTGCCAGCAGTTTCTCCTCTAACACCGGGGAGCTGTTTTTT.

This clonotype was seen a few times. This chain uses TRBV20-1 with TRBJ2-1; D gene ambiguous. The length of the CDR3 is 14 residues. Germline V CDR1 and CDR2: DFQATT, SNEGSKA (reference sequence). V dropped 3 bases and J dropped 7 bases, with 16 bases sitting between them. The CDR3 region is CSASRAHKGNEQFF. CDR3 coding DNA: TGCAGTGCTAGTCGGGCCCATAAAGGGAATGAGCAGTTCTTC.

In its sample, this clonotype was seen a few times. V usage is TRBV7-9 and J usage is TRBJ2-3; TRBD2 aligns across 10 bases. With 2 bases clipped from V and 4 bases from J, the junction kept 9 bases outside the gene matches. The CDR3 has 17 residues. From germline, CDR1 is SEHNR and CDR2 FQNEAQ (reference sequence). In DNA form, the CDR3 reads TGTGCCAGCAGCTTAAAGGGACTAGCGACGGTTCCAGATACGCAGTATTTT. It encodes CASSLKGLATVPDTQYF. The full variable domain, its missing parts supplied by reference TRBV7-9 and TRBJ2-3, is DTGVSQNPRHKITKRGQNVTFRCDPISEHNRLYWYRQTLGQGPEFLTYFQNEAQLEKSRLLSDRFSAERPKGSFSTLEIQRTEQGDSAMYLCASSLKGLATVPDTQYFGPGTRLTVL.

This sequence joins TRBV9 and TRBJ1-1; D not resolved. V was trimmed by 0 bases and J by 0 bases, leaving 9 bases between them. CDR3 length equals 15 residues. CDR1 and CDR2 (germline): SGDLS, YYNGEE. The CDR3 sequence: CASSVGEDMNTEAFF. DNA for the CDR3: TGTGCCAGCAGCGTAGGAGAAGACATGAACACTGAAGCTTTCTTT.

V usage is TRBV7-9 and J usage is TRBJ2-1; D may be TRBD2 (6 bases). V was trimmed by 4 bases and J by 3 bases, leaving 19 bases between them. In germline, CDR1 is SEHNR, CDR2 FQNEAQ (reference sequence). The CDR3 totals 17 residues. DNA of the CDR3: TGTGCCAGCAGCTCCTCAGTTGTAGGACTAAACTACAATGAGCAGTTCTTC. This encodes CASSSSVVGLNYNEQFF. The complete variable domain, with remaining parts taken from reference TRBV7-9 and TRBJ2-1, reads DTGVSQNPRHKITKRGQNVTFRCDPISEHNRLYWYRQTLGQGPEFLTYFQNEAQLEKSRLLSDRFSAERPKGSFSTLEIQRTEQGDSAMYLCASSSSVVGLNYNEQFFGPGTRLTVL.

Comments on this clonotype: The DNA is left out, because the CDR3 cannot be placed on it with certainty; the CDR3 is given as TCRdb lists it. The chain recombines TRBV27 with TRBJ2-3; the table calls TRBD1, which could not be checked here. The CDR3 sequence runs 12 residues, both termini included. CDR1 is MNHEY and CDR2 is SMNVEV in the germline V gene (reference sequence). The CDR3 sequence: CASSLVGTGTYF.